One sample yielded the 22 T cell receptor beta chains listed below, sequenced in a study of blood T cells in healthy people across ages. Together with a sample-barcoded 5' primer, a J-beta primer mix was included in a second PCR lasting roughly 6 to 12 cycles. TCRdb passed the 5' RACE reads through MiXCR, listing each CDR3 protein once. The sample lists some 1.5 million distinct CDR3 sequences, roughly 27% occurring once. Sequencing input: blood. Source of these receptors: a woman in her 30s in good health.

With regard to this clonotype: At one end the junction does not follow the germline gene, possibly because of a read error. The rearrangement links TRBV12-3 or TRBV12-4 to TRBJ2-3, with 7 bases lining up with TRBD2. This CDR3 has 15 residues. CDR3 nucleotides: TGTGCCGGCAGTTTAGACGCGGGAGTAGCATATACGCAGTATTTT. Its protein product is CAGSLDAGVAYTQYF.

This chain connects TRBV10-1 to TRBJ1-1, with D tentatively TRBD1 (6 bases). The CDR3 has 14 amino acids. Germline-derived CDR1 and CDR2 are WNHNN and SYGVQD (reference sequence). V was shortened by 6 bases and J by 3 bases, with 14 bases between the two germline ends. The CDR3 region is CASSDGQPHTEAFF. The CDR3, as DNA: TGCGCCAGCAGCGATGGACAGCCACACACTGAAGCTTTCTTT.

The rearrangement uses TRBV4-3 and TRBJ1-2, with D perhaps TRBD1 (6 bases). Per germline, CDR1 LGHNA and CDR2 YSLEER. The V end was cut by 0 bases, the J end by 2 bases, with 13 bases between. The CDR3 contains 16 residues. CDR3 in DNA: TGCGCCAGCAGCCAAGATACGTTGGGGACAAACTATGGCTACACCTTC. It encodes CASSQDTLGTNYGYTF.

There are many counts of this clonotype. This chain uses TRBV7-9 with TRBJ1-2, with unresolved D. This CDR3 comprises 17 residues. Trimming stripped 1 base from V and 2 bases from J, with 17 bases between. Germline lookup yields CDR1 SEHNR and CDR2 FQNEAQ (reference sequence). CDR3: CASSLVTSSLMNYGYTF. Written as DNA, the CDR3 is TGTGCCAGCAGCTTAGTGACCTCGAGTTTAATGAACTATGGCTACACCTTC.

Note on this clonotype: This may stem from a read error, because a much larger clone lies one nucleotide away. J is TRBJ2-1 and V is TRBV6-1; tentative D call: TRBD2 (6 bases). The CDR3 is 17 residues long. Germline CDR1 is MNHNS and CDR2 is SASEGT. The ends were cut back, 3 bases at V and 0 bases at J, with 15 bases in the middle. The chain's CDR3 is CASSDTSRRGSYNEQFF. The CDR3 DNA reads as TGTGCCAGCAGTGATACTAGCAGGCGAGGCTCCTACAATGAGCAGTTCTTC.

V and J are TRBV7-2 and TRBJ2-5, with D maybe TRBD2 (5 bases). The germline gives CDR1 SGHTA, CDR2 FQGNSA. The CDR3 is 15 amino acids. The V and J ends lost 0 bases and 11 bases respectively, with 19 bases between them. CDR3 nucleotides: TGTGCCAGCAGCTTAGCCCCGGGGTCTGGAGATGAGCAGTACTTC. It yields the protein CASSLAPGSGDEQYF. Drawing the rest from reference TRBV7-2 and TRBJ2-5, the complete variable domain is GAGVSQSPSNKVTEKGKDVELRCDPISGHTALYWYRQSLGQGLEFLIYFQGNSAPDKSGLPSDRFSAERTGGSVSTLTIQRTQQEDSAVYLCASSLAPGSGDEQYFGPGTRLLVL.

This CDR3 is CNLGGPGYTF. CDR3 DNA: TGCAACCTAGGAGGGCCAGGCTACACCTTC. The chain couples TRBV20-1 to TRBJ1-2; D call uncertain. The germline V gene has CDR1 DFQATT and CDR2 SNEGSKA (reference sequence). The CDR3 has 10 residues.

This clonotype has more than one count but fewer than ten. The J gene is TRBJ1-1, the V gene TRBV5-1, with D unresolved. This CDR3 spans 14 amino acids. V was trimmed by 3 bases and J by 4 bases, leaving 13 bases between them. Germline V gene lookup returns CDR1 SGHRS and CDR2 YFSETQ. The CDR3 DNA is TGCGCCAGCAGCTCGGACCTTAGATCCACTGAAGCTTTCTTT. Protein: CASSSDLRSTEAFF.

The table lists this clonotype with a few counts. The chain carries TRBV4-3 and TRBJ1-2; 8 nucleotides match TRBD1. The CDR3 is made up of 15 amino acids. Germline assignment: CDR1 LGHNA and CDR2 YSLEER. The V gene end was trimmed by 1 base and the J gene end by 4 bases; junction bases not matched to a gene: 5. CDR3 loop: CASSQVRTGSYGYTF. The DNA for the CDR3 is TGCGCCAGCAGCCAAGTTAGGACAGGGAGCTATGGCTACACCTTC.

This clonotype came up a few times. The chain combines TRBV20-1 with TRBJ2-3; 7 nucleotides align to TRBD2. The CDR3 extends over 15 amino acids. With 2 bases clipped from V and 6 bases from J, the junction kept 11 bases outside the gene matches. CDR1 and CDR2 from the germline V gene are DFQATT and SNEGSKA (reference sequence). Here the CDR3 DNA reads TGCAGTGCTAGACGGCGGGGGAAACCAGGGGATACGCAGTATTTT. Residues: CSARRRGKPGDTQYF.

This clonotype was observed a few times. The chain employs TRBV6-5 and TRBJ2-2; 10 nucleotides line up with TRBD1. The CDR3 loop spans 16 amino acids. Germline V CDR1 and CDR2: MNHEY, SVGAGI. The V gene end was trimmed by 6 bases and the J gene end by 2 bases; junction bases not matched to a gene: 6. The CDR3 loop reads CASSPDRGFNTGELFF. The CDR3 coding sequence is TGTGCCAGCAGCCCGGACAGGGGGTTTAACACCGGGGAGCTGTTTTTT.

In this sample, this clonotype turned up many times. The junction departs from germline at one end; a sequencing error may be responsible. This chain joins TRBV30 and TRBJ2-1, with 8 nucleotides matching TRBD2. CDR3 length: 15 residues. Germline V gene lookup returns CDR1 GTSNPN and CDR2 SVGIG (reference sequence). The CDR3 is CAWSASGSSYNEQFF. In DNA form, the CDR3 reads TGTGCATGGAGTGCAAGCGGGAGCTCCTACAATGAGCAGTTCTTC.

The chain carries TRBV5-1 and TRBJ2-4; TRBD2 matches at 7 bases. The CDR3 has 17 residues. In germline, CDR1 is SGHRS, CDR2 YFSETQ. J gave up 3 bases and V 5 bases, and 14 bases lay outside the gene matches. CDR3 DNA sequence: TGCGCCAGCAGACCTGTGGGAGGGATTTATGGCAAAAACATTCAGTACTTC. Residues: CASRPVGGIYGKNIQYF. Drawing the rest from reference TRBV5-1 and TRBJ2-4, the complete variable domain is KAGVTQTPRYLIKTRGQQVTLSCSPISGHRSVSWYQQTPGQGLQFLFEYFSETQRNKGNFPGRFSGRQFSNSRSEMNVSTLELGDSALYLCASRPVGGIYGKNIQYFGAGTRLSVL.

This clonotype was seen many times. The V call is TRBV5-1, the J call TRBJ2-5; 8 bases agree with TRBD2. In germline, CDR1 is SGHRS, CDR2 YFSETQ. The CDR3 extends over 16 amino acids. V shed 0 bases and J 7 bases; nucleotides not matched to a gene: 11. For the CDR3, the DNA is TGCGCCAGCAGCTTGGTCGGCGGGGGGACTTCAGGGACCCAGTACTTC. Translating gives CASSLVGGGTSGTQYF.

This chain connects TRBV27 to TRBJ2-7; 10 nucleotides align to TRBD2. The junction had 6 bases not matched to a gene; V was cut back by 1 base and J by 6 bases. The CDR3 consists of 15 residues. Germline V lookup: CDR1 MNHEY, CDR2 SMNVEV (reference sequence). CDR3 protein: CASSLWASGSSEQYF. The DNA for the CDR3 is TGTGCCAGCAGTTTATGGGCTAGCGGGAGTAGCGAGCAGTACTTC.

Only a few counts were recorded for this clonotype. V usage is TRBV7-9 and J usage is TRBJ2-4; D is possibly TRBD2 (6 bases). The J call is uncertain, as TRBJ2-7 better fits the DNA end. The CDR3 contains 11 residues. Germline V gene sequence: CDR1 SEHNR, CDR2 FQNEAQ (reference sequence). CDR3 region: CAGGDLSEQYF. CDR3 coding DNA: TGTGCCGGAGGGGACCTTAGCGAGCAGTACTTC.

This clonotype appeared many times. V usage is TRBV20-1 and J usage is TRBJ1-6; 9 bases are a match to TRBD1. The CDR3 consists of 16 residues. Losses at the gene ends were 0 bases for V and 7 bases for J; bases not matched to a gene: 7. The germline V gene encodes CDR1 DFQATT and CDR2 SNEGSKA (reference sequence). DNA for the CDR3: TGCAGTGCTAGAGACTCGGGACAGGGAGGAAATTCACCCCTCCACTTT. It codes for CSARDSGQGGNSPLHF.

V and J are TRBV20-1 and TRBJ2-1; D may be TRBD1 or TRBD2 (7 bases each). Near its end, the DNA agrees better with TRBJ2-7, so the J call may be wrong. Germline values: CDR1 DFQATT, CDR2 SNEGSKA (reference sequence). The CDR3 is 16 residues long. The CDR3 loop reads CSAEGAGDSLYNEQYF. The CDR3 bases are TGCAGTGCAGAGGGGGCGGGAGACTCCCTCTACAATGAGCAGTACTTC.

Turning to this clonotype: The germline gene is not matched at one end of the junction; a read error may be the cause. The J gene is TRBJ1-2, the V gene TRBV5-1, with 8 bases identical to TRBD1. The germline CDR1 and CDR2 sequences are SGHRS and YFSETQ. This CDR3 contains 13 residues. The CDR3 region is CASNPGGTYGYTF. In DNA form, the CDR3 reads TGCGCCAGCAACCCAGGGGGCACCTATGGTTACACCTTC.

This clonotype was seen ten or more times. CDR3 protein: CAISEDISNQPQHF. The CDR3 nucleotides are TGTGCCATCAGTGAAGACATTAGCAATCAGCCCCAGCATTTT. The V gene is TRBV10-3, the J gene TRBJ1-5; the D is unclear. CDR1 and CDR2 (germline): ENHRY, SYGVKD. The CDR3 has 14 residues. The V and J ends lost 3 bases and 0 bases respectively, with 6 bases between them.

Comments on this clonotype: Germline is not matched at one junction end, which may reflect a read error. The chain combines TRBV9 with TRBJ1-2; a weak D match, TRBD1 (6 bases). The germline gives CDR1 SGDLS, CDR2 YYNGEE. CDR3 length: 15 residues. This chain's CDR3 is CVSSAPGAANYGYTF. For the CDR3, the DNA is TGTGTCAGCAGCGCCCCAGGGGCAGCCAACTATGGCTACACCTTC.

DNA for the CDR3: TGTGCCAGCAGCCAAGTCGGGCAAGAAGGTTCACCCCTCCACTTT. Protein product: CASSQVGQEGSPLHF. The gene calls are TRBV4-2 and TRBJ1-6, with unresolved D. Trimming removed 1 base at V and 9 bases at J, with 13 bases between. Germline loops: CDR1 LGHNA, CDR2 YNFKEQ. The CDR3 has 15 residues.